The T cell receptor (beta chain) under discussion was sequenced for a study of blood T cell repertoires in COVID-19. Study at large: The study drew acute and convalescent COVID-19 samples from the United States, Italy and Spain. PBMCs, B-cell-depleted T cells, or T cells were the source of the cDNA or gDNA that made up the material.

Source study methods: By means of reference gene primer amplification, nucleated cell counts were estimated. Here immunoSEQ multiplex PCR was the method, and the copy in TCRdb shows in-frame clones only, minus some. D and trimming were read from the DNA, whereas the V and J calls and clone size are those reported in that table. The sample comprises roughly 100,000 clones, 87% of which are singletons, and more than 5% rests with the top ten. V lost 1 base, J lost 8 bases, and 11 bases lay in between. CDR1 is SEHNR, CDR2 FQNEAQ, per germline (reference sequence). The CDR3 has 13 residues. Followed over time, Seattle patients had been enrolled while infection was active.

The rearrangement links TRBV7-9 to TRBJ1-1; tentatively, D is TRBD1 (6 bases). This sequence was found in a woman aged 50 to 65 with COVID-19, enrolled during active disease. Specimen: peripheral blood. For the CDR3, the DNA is TGTGCCAGCAGCTTAGGGCAGGGGAAGGAAGCTTTCTTT. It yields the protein CASSLGQGKEAFF.